One sample yielded the 5 T cell receptor beta chains listed below, sequenced in a study of blood T cell repertoires in COVID-19. Data came from immunoSEQ multiplex PCR; TCRdb stores just in-frame clones and leaves some out. Of approximately 270,000 clones listed, about 89% were seen once; the top ten hold about 8.6%. Sequenced: peripheral blood. The receptors were gathered from a man aged 35 to 55 with active or convalescent COVID-19.

The chain links TRBV5-5 to TRBJ1-4, with D unclear. Per germline, CDR1 SGHKS and CDR2 YYEKEE (reference sequence). Trimming took 6 bases from V and 0 from J, leaving 12 bases between them. The CDR3 is made up of 15 amino acids. The CDR3 DNA reads TGTGCCAGCAAGCTGCGAGGGCCAACTAATGAAAAACTGTTTTTT. Translated, it gives CASKLRGPTNEKLFF.

This chain uses TRBV9 with TRBJ1-2; no definite D call. CDR3 length: 12 residues. Germline V gene sequence: CDR1 SGDLS, CDR2 YYNGEE. V was shortened by 3 bases and J by 8 bases, with 11 bases between the two germline ends. This CDR3 reads CASSAGPWGYTF. The DNA of the CDR3 is TGTGCCAGCAGCGCAGGTCCTTGGGGCTACACCTTC.

The chain recombines TRBV6-5 with TRBJ1-5; 11 nucleotides line up with TRBD1. The ends lost 7 bases at V and 6 bases at J; junction bases unmatched: 5. CDR3 size: 14 residues. Germline CDR1 reads MNHEY; CDR2 reads SVGAGI. The CDR3 sequence is CASTGQGASQPQHF. As DNA, the CDR3 is TGTGCCAGCACAGGACAGGGGGCTTCTCAGCCCCAGCATTTT.

This clone was recorded only once. The CDR3 sequence: CASSLEGRGGGETQYF. As DNA, the CDR3 is TGTGCCAGCAGCTTAGAGGGGAGAGGCGGGGGAGAGACCCAGTACTTC. J is TRBJ2-5 and V is TRBV7-9; 7 bases line up with TRBD2. V was clipped by 1 base and J by 4 bases; unmatched bases: 9. Germline CDR1 SEHNR, CDR2 FQNEAQ (reference sequence). This CDR3 is built from 16 residues.

This chain connects TRBV13 to TRBJ1-1; TRBD1 might be the D (6 bases). The germline V and J ends were trimmed by 7 bases and 0 bases, with 18 bases remaining between them. The CDR3 has 16 amino acids. The germline gives CDR1 PRHDT, CDR2 FYEKMQ (reference sequence). CDR3 amino acids: CASILRGGSVNTEAFF. CDR3 sequence (DNA): TGTGCCAGCATCCTTCGTGGGGGCTCGGTGAACACTGAAGCTTTCTTT.